A single sample is the source of the 12 T cell receptor beta chains below, sequenced in a study of blood T cell repertoires in COVID-19 (dated by TCRdb to between 2020 and 2021). Library generation was performed with the immunoSEQ multiplex PCR assay. TCRdb obtained this table from immuneACCESS and retained in-frame rearrangements with V and J assigned. These tables miss some clones; where compared with another copy, unresolved V genes account for less than half of the shortfall, and the remainder is unexplained. For this sample the table gives just under 90,000 clones, of which 90% were detected only once. The ten largest clones represent roughly 1.7% of the sample. The sample comprised peripheral blood. All receptors derive from a man in his sixties with acute or convalescent COVID-19.

The chain is built from TRBV27 and TRBJ2-1; 7 nucleotides line up with TRBD2. Germline V gene sequence: CDR1 MNHEY, CDR2 SMNVEV (reference sequence). Trimming took 5 bases from V and 7 from J; bases not matched to a gene: 11. This CDR3 spans 15 amino acids. The CDR3 bases are TGTGCCAGCAGTCCGACTAGCCCCCCTCGGAATGAGCAGTTCTTC. Protein: CASSPTSPPRNEQFF.

The rearrangement links TRBV19 to TRBJ1-5; D might be TRBD1 (6 bases). This CDR3 comprises 17 residues. The V gene's germline CDR1 is LNHDA and CDR2 SQIVND (reference sequence). Trimming took 6 bases from V and 0 from J, leaving 18 bases between them. The CDR3 is CASRRWTDDYSNQPQHF. The CDR3 bases are TGTGCCAGTAGACGGTGGACAGACGATTATAGCAATCAGCCCCAGCATTTT.

The chain is built from TRBV2 and TRBJ1-4; no clear D gene. The CDR3 has 15 amino acids. Germline V CDR1 and CDR2: SNHLY, FYNNEI. The germline V and J ends were trimmed by 3 bases and 0 bases, with 8 bases remaining between them. Here the CDR3 reads CASSDYGATNEKLFF. The CDR3 nucleotides read TGTGCCAGCAGTGATTACGGTGCAACTAATGAAAAACTGTTTTTT. The full variable domain, rest sourced from reference TRBV2 and TRBJ1-4, is EPEVTQTPSHQVTQMGQEVILRCVPISNHLYFYWYRQILGQKVEFLVSFYNNEISEKSEIFDDQFSVERPDGSNFTLKIRSTKLEDSAMYFCASSDYGATNEKLFFGSGTQLSVL.

The chain uses TRBV7-9 and TRBJ2-7, with a tentative D call TRBD1 (6 bases). V was clipped by 5 bases and J by 2 bases, with 16 bases between them. The germline V gene encodes CDR1 SEHNR and CDR2 FQNEAQ (reference sequence). This CDR3 is built from 15 residues. The CDR3 DNA is TGTGCCAGCAGCCACACAGGGCAAGAGCCCTACGAGCAGTACTTC. Translated: CASSHTGQEPYEQYF.

The V gene is TRBV9, the J gene TRBJ1-2; the D gene is possibly TRBD1 (5 bases). Germline V gene data show CDR1 as SGDLS and CDR2 as YYNGEE. CDR3 length: 13 residues. V lost 6 bases and J 1 base, leaving 10 bases between the germline ends. The CDR3 DNA follows: TGTGCCAGCACCATCGGGGGTAACTATGGCTACACCTTC. The encoded protein is CASTIGGNYGYTF.

CDR3 sequence (DNA): TGTGCCAGCAGTTACTTCGGTCCGTCAGATACGCAGTATTTT. Its protein is CASSYFGPSDTQYF. This chain joins TRBV6-6 and TRBJ2-3; D is ambiguous. In germline, CDR1 is MNHNY, CDR2 SVGAGI (reference sequence). The CDR3 extends over 14 amino acids. V was cut by 1 base and J by 4 bases, with 9 bases left in between.

The chain employs TRBV7-2 and TRBJ2-2, with D perhaps matching TRBD1 (6 bases). V was trimmed by 5 bases and J by 3 bases, leaving 16 bases between them. Per germline, CDR1 SGHTA and CDR2 FQGNSA. The CDR3 runs 16 residues. The CDR3 DNA sequence: TGTGCCAGCAGCCAGGGGCCCCTCTCTGACACCGGGGAGCTGTTTTTT. Translated, it gives CASSQGPLSDTGELFF. The full variable domain, rest sourced from reference TRBV7-2 and TRBJ2-2, is GAGVSQSPSNKVTEKGKDVELRCDPISGHTALYWYRQSLGQGLEFLIYFQGNSAPDKSGLPSDRFSAERTGGSVSTLTIQRTQQEDSAVYLCASSQGPLSDTGELFFGEGSRLTVL.

V is TRBV7-9 and J is TRBJ1-3; D may be TRBD1 (6 bases). CDR1 and CDR2 from the germline V gene are SEHNR and FQNEAQ (reference sequence). The CDR3 covers 14 residues. With 2 bases removed from V and 6 bases from J, the gap between germline ends came to 11 bases. CDR3 nucleotides: TGTGCCAGCAGCTTAACGGACAGTATAAACACCATATATTTT. As protein: CASSLTDSINTIYF. Based on the CDR3 plus reference TRBV7-9 and TRBJ1-3, the full variable domain is DTGVSQNPRHKITKRGQNVTFRCDPISEHNRLYWYRQTLGQGPEFLTYFQNEAQLEKSRLLSDRFSAERPKGSFSTLEIQRTEQGDSAMYLCASSLTDSINTIYFGEGSWLTVV.

V usage is TRBV10-3 and J usage is TRBJ2-5; D not resolved. This CDR3 spans 13 amino acids. V dropped 2 bases and J dropped 1 base, with 5 bases sitting between them. CDR1 and CDR2 (germline): ENHRY, SYGVKD. This chain's CDR3 is CAISENSQETQYF. The CDR3 region has the DNA TGTGCCATCAGTGAGAACAGCCAAGAGACCCAGTACTTC.

The gene calls are TRBV5-6 and TRBJ1-6; no clear D. The length of the CDR3 is 12 residues. The V and J ends lost 5 bases and 7 bases respectively, with 7 bases between them. Looked up from germline, CDR1 is SGHDT and CDR2 is YYEEEE. CDR3 sequence reads: CASSGENSPLHF. The DNA for the CDR3 is TGTGCCAGCAGTGGTGAGAATTCACCCCTCCACTTT.

This chain links TRBV27 with TRBJ2-3, with 9 bases lining up with TRBD2. This CDR3 comprises 15 residues. In germline, CDR1 is MNHEY, CDR2 SMNVEV (reference sequence). The V gene end was trimmed by 3 bases and the J gene end by 5 bases; junction bases not matched to a gene: 6. The CDR3 DNA is TGTGCCAGCAGTTTGGCTAGCGGGAACATAGATACGCAGTATTTT. The encoded protein is CASSLASGNIDTQYF.

The J gene is TRBJ2-1, the V gene TRBV27; possibly TRBD1 for D (6 bases). The CDR3 is made up of 14 amino acids. Germline CDR1 and CDR2: MNHEY and SMNVEV (reference sequence). The ends were cut back, 6 bases at V and 0 bases at J, with 9 bases in the middle. Here the CDR3 DNA reads TGTGCCAGCAGCCGGGACAACTCCTACAATGAGCAGTTCTTC. Translation: CASSRDNSYNEQFF.